The 25 T cell receptor beta chains reported below all come from one sample, sequenced in a study of shared clonotypes between healthy human individuals. Using immunoSEQ multiplex PCR, the repertoire was profiled, and TCRdb retains in-frame clones only, with some absent. The table records 2 million to 3 million clones, roughly 93% of them present only once. Sequencing used naive CD4+ T cells from PBMCs. Subset: CD45RA+ positively selected. These receptors all come from a man aged 18 to 30 in good health. Some clones in this sample may be carry-over from other donors' samples.

The V and J genes are TRBV28 and TRBJ1-1; 12 bases agree with TRBD1. This CDR3 has 18 residues. The V and J ends lost 7 bases and 1 base, in that order; junction bases with no gene match: 13. Germline CDR1 and CDR2: MDHEN and SYDVKM. DNA for the CDR3: TGTGCCAGCAACCTTGAGGGGACAGGGGGCGCCGGGAACACTGAAGCTTTCTTT. Translating gives CASNLEGTGGAGNTEAFF.

The chain couples TRBV19 to TRBJ1-5, with D perhaps matching TRBD1 (6 bases). Germline-derived CDR1 and CDR2 are LNHDA and SQIVND (reference sequence). The V and J ends lost 3 bases and 2 bases respectively, with 20 bases between them. The CDR3 covers 18 residues. DNA for the CDR3: TGTGCCAGTAGTATTTCCGGGCGGGGGGCGCGTGGCAATCAGCCCCAGCATTTT. Residues: CASSISGRGARGNQPQHF. Based on the CDR3 plus reference TRBV19 and TRBJ1-5, the full variable domain is DGGITQSPKYLFRKEGQNVTLSCEQNLNHDAMYWYRQDPGQGLRLIYYSQIVNDFQKGDIAEGYSVSREKKESFPLTVTSAQKNPTAFYLCASSISGRGARGNQPQHFGDGTRLSIL.

The chain couples TRBV27 to TRBJ2-7; 12 bases map to TRBD1. The length of the CDR3 is 16 residues. V gave up 0 bases and J gave up 7 bases; unmatched junction bases: 7. Germline CDR1 is MNHEY and CDR2 is SMNVEV (reference sequence). As DNA, the CDR3 is TGTGCCAGCAGTTTATCCGGGACAGGGGGCCTTTGGGAGCAGTACTTC. Protein: CASSLSGTGGLWEQYF.

The genes are TRBV28 and TRBJ2-1, with D tentatively TRBD1 (6 bases). V was clipped by 3 bases and J by 5 bases, with 17 bases between them. Germline V CDR1 and CDR2: MDHEN, SYDVKM. The CDR3 has 16 residues. The CDR3 loop is CASSFIGQIANNEQFF. The CDR3 nucleotides are TGTGCCAGCAGTTTTATAGGACAGATAGCAAACAATGAGCAGTTCTTC.

Comment on this clone: At the DNA level, this CDR3 is encoded by other sequences in the same sample as well. The V call is TRBV7-6, the J call TRBJ2-5; D call uncertain. The CDR3 is made up of 12 amino acids. V lost 1 base and J 5 bases, leaving 5 bases between the germline ends. Germline lookup yields CDR1 SGHVS and CDR2 FNYEAQ. This chain's CDR3 is CASSLVGETQYF. The DNA for the CDR3 is TGTGCCAGCAGCTTAGTGGGGGAGACCCAGTACTTC.

In this sample, this clone turned up once. The chain employs TRBV6-5 and TRBJ2-7, with D perhaps TRBD1 (5 bases). Germline V gene data show CDR1 as MNHEY and CDR2 as SVGAGI. This CDR3 is built from 14 residues. V was pared by 6 bases and J by 2 bases, with 14 bases between. This CDR3 is CASRRPQGTYEQYF. The CDR3 DNA follows: TGTGCCAGCAGGAGGCCCCAGGGAACCTACGAGCAGTACTTC.

The chain uses TRBV18 and TRBJ1-1; D is perhaps TRBD1 (5 bases). Per germline, CDR1 KGHSH and CDR2 LQKENI. With 3 bases removed from V and 5 bases from J, the gap between germline ends came to 10 bases. This CDR3 has 13 amino acids. The CDR3 loop reads CASSPSGGTEAFF. For the CDR3, the DNA is TGTGCCAGCTCACCGTCGGGGGGGACTGAAGCTTTCTTT.

V is TRBV12-1 and J is TRBJ2-5; the D call TRBD2 from the table was never checked on the DNA. TRBV12-1 is a documented pseudogene. This CDR3 spans 14 amino acids. In nucleotides, the CDR3 is TGTGCCAGCAGCTTTGTCGCGGATAAAGAGACCCAGTACTTC. Translating gives CASSFVADKETQYF.

The V and J genes are TRBV4-2 and TRBJ2-1; 11 nucleotides agree with TRBD2. Germline V gene sequence: CDR1 LGHNA, CDR2 YNFKEQ. V trimming: 4 bases; J trimming: 5 bases; junction bases outside the gene matches: 16. This CDR3 spans 19 amino acids. The CDR3 loop reads CASSPKGPGLAVGNNEQFF. CDR3 nucleotides: TGTGCCAGCAGCCCCAAAGGTCCGGGACTAGCGGTTGGGAACAATGAGCAGTTCTTC.

The rearrangement joins TRBV2 to TRBJ2-5; D gene unclear. This CDR3 is built from 14 residues. V shed 4 bases and J shed 5 bases, with 14 bases lying between them. Germline V gives CDR1 SNHLY, CDR2 FYNNEI. CDR3 nucleotides: TGTGCCAGCAGTGTTACTTGGAATGGGGAGACCCAGTACTTC. This encodes CASSVTWNGETQYF. The complete variable domain, with remaining parts taken from reference TRBV2 and TRBJ2-5, reads EPEVTQTPSHQVTQMGQEVILRCVPISNHLYFYWYRQILGQKVEFLVSFYNNEISEKSEIFDDQFSVERPDGSNFTLKIRSTKLEDSAMYFCASSVTWNGETQYFGPGTRLLVL.

This chain joins TRBV15 and TRBJ2-1, with 10 bases matching TRBD2. Germline V lookup: CDR1 LNHNV, CDR2 YYDKDF (reference sequence). The CDR3 covers 18 residues. V lost 1 base and J lost 6; bases outside the gene matches: 12. The CDR3 region has the DNA TGTGCCACCAGCAGAGGGGACACACTAGCGGGACTGGTCAATGAGCAGTTCTTC. Translated, it gives CATSRGDTLAGLVNEQFF.

The V and J genes are TRBV6-5 and TRBJ1-4; TRBD1 matches 9 bases. V shed 2 bases and J 8 bases; nucleotides not matched to a gene: 9. The CDR3 is made up of 16 amino acids. Germline values: CDR1 MNHEY, CDR2 SVGAGI. The CDR3 spells CASSYQQGQGIEKLFF. The CDR3 bases are TGTGCCAGCAGTTACCAGCAGGGACAGGGTATCGAAAAACTGTTTTTT.

The chain couples TRBV30 to TRBJ1-5; D remains ambiguous. The CDR3 runs to 15 residues. Germline V gene sequence: CDR1 GTSNPN, CDR2 SVGIG (reference sequence). The V end was cut by 1 base, the J end by 6 bases, with 16 bases between. The CDR3 DNA is TGTGCCTGGAGTGGGGGTCCGGGGAACGCTCAGCCCCAGCATTTT. This gives the protein CAWSGGPGNAQPQHF.

The chain uses TRBV6-5 and TRBJ2-5; perhaps TRBD2 as D (6 bases). This CDR3 comprises 15 residues. V dropped 0 bases and J dropped 1 base, with 9 bases sitting between them. Looked up from germline, CDR1 is MNHEY and CDR2 is SVGAGI. CDR3 residues: CASSYSGGIQETQYF. CDR3 nucleotide sequence: TGTGCCAGCAGTTACTCCGGAGGGATCCAAGAGACCCAGTACTTC.

The CDR3 bases are TGTGCCAGCAGCTTAGCGCACGGTGGAGCCTATGGCTACACCTTC. It encodes CASSLAHGGAYGYTF. The V gene is TRBV7-2, the J gene TRBJ1-2; no clear D. Germline assignment: CDR1 SGHTA and CDR2 FQGNSA. This CDR3 is 15 amino acids long. V was shortened by 0 bases and J by 4 bases, with 12 bases between the two germline ends.

The gene calls are TRBV14 and TRBJ2-2; D could derive from TRBD1 or TRBD2 (5 bases each). The length of the CDR3 is 15 residues. Trimming cost V 1 base and J 7 bases, with 13 bases left between them. CDR1 SGHDN and CDR2 FVKESK come from the germline V gene. CDR3 DNA: TGTGCCAGCAGCCAAGTCTGGGGCGGGCACGGGGAGCTGTTTTTT. Translating gives CASSQVWGGHGELFF. Using reference TRBV14 and TRBJ2-2 for the parts outside the CDR3, the full variable domain is EAGVTQFPSHSVIEKGQTVTLRCDPISGHDNLYWYRRVMGKEIKFLLHFVKESKQDESGMPNNRFLAERTGGTYSTLKVQPAELEDSGVYFCASSQVWGGHGELFFGEGSRLTVL.

The rearrangement uses TRBV5-1 and TRBJ2-1; 9 bases are shared with TRBD2. Germline V lookup: CDR1 SGHRS, CDR2 YFSETQ. The CDR3 totals 15 residues. The junction had 11 bases not matched to a gene; V was cut back by 5 bases and J by 8 bases. CDR3 coding DNA: TGCGCCAGCAGGGCCGTGGGCGGGAGGGCCGATGAGCAGTTCTTC. Protein: CASRAVGGRADEQFF.

The chain joins TRBV7-6 to TRBJ2-3, with 7 bases fitting TRBD2. This CDR3 spans 13 amino acids. The germline V gene has CDR1 SGHVS and CDR2 FNYEAQ. V was pared by 3 bases and J by 3 bases, with 0 bases of the junction left unmatched. The CDR3 here is CASSFGRTDTQYF. The CDR3 region has the DNA TGTGCCAGCAGCTTCGGGAGGACAGATACGCAGTATTTT. The whole variable domain, filled in from reference TRBV7-6 and TRBJ2-3, reads GAGVSQSPRYKVTKRGQDVALRCDPISGHVSLYWYRQALGQGPEFLTYFNYEAQQDKSGLPNDRFSAERPEGSISTLTIQRTEQRDSAMYRCASSFGRTDTQYFGPGTRLTVL.

This chain links TRBV14 with TRBJ1-2; a weak D match, TRBD1 (6 bases). Germline loops: CDR1 SGHDN, CDR2 FVKESK. The CDR3 has 16 amino acids. V dropped 1 base and J dropped 7 bases, with 19 bases sitting between them. CDR3 coding DNA: TGTGCCAGCAGCCAAGTAGCCCGGGGGCGTATGTTTGGCTACACCTTC. Translation gives CASSQVARGRMFGYTF.

The J gene is TRBJ1-1, the V gene TRBV29-1, with D maybe TRBD1 (5 bases). The CDR3 spans 13 residues. The V end lost 3 bases, the J end lost 7 bases, and 15 bases lay between the germline ends. Per the germline V gene, CDR1 is SQVTM and CDR2 is ANQGSEA. The CDR3 DNA reads TGCAGCGTTGAGCCCAGCATGGGGGGTGAAGCTTTCTTT. Translated, it gives CSVEPSMGGEAFF. Combining the CDR3 with reference TRBV29-1 and TRBJ1-1 gives the whole variable domain SAVISQKPSRDICQRGTSLTIQCQVDSQVTMMFWYRQQPGQSLTLIATANQGSEATYESGFVIDKFPISRPNLTFSTLTVSNMSPEDSSIYLCSVEPSMGGEAFFGQGTRLTVV.

The chain combines TRBV18 with TRBJ2-4, with D unresolved. This CDR3 region has 14 residues. Germline CDR1 reads KGHSH; CDR2 reads LQKENI. The V and J ends lost 3 bases and 6 bases respectively, with 12 bases between them. CDR3 sequence (DNA): TGTGCCAGCTCACCCGACTCGTGGGGAAACATTCAGTACTTC. It encodes CASSPDSWGNIQYF.

Worth noting for this clone: This same CDR3 is encoded by further DNA sequences in the sample. The rearrangement uses TRBV6-6 and TRBJ2-7; D not resolved. Germline-derived CDR1 and CDR2 are MNHNY and SVGAGI (reference sequence). This CDR3 has 12 residues. The V gene lost 5 bases and the J gene lost 0 bases, with 5 bases spanning the gap. CDR3 in amino acids: CASSPSSYEQYF. DNA of the CDR3: TGTGCCAGCAGTCCAAGCTCCTACGAGCAGTACTTC.

V is TRBV28 and J is TRBJ1-2; D might be TRBD1 (5 bases). Germline-derived CDR1 and CDR2 are MDHEN and SYDVKM. CDR3 length: 14 residues. Trimming removed 6 bases from V and 4 bases from J, with 15 bases in between. CDR3 sequence (DNA): TGTGCCAGCAGCCGGGACGGACCCTCCTATGGCTACACCTTC. It translates to CASSRDGPSYGYTF.

This chain connects TRBV5-1 to TRBJ2-1; no clear D. Germline V lookup: CDR1 SGHRS, CDR2 YFSETQ. The CDR3 contains 13 residues. Trimming pared 5 bases from V and 2 bases from J, leaving 8 bases between. The CDR3 DNA reads as TGCGCCAGCAGGGAGTTGGCCTACAATGAGCAGTTCTTC. Protein sequence: CASRELAYNEQFF.

The chain carries TRBV19 and TRBJ2-2, with D uncertain. The V gene lost 5 bases and the J gene lost 5 bases, with 15 bases spanning the gap. From germline, CDR1 is LNHDA and CDR2 SQIVND (reference sequence). The CDR3 length is 15 residues. The CDR3 sequence is CASSSIELNTGELFF. In DNA form, the CDR3 reads TGTGCCAGTAGTTCGATCGAACTTAATACCGGGGAGCTGTTTTTT.